This entry lists 5 T cell receptor beta chains sequenced from one sample in a study of control samples from healthy donors and cancer patients. Measured with immunoSEQ multiplex PCR; TCRdb has only the in-frame clones, and not every one. The sample comprises around 110,000 clones, 85% to 90% of which are singletons, and 1% to 1.4% rests with the top ten. The sequenced sample was PBMCs. Every receptor here comes from a woman aged 45-65 years with colorectal cancer.

This rearrangement joins TRBV12-3 or TRBV12-4 to TRBJ2-1, with 10 bases that match TRBD2. V gave up 8 bases and J gave up 5 bases; unmatched junction bases: 3. This CDR3 contains 13 residues. The chain's CDR3 is CASGTSDDNEQFF. DNA of the CDR3: TGTGCCAGCGGGACTAGCGACGACAATGAGCAGTTCTTC.

The genes are TRBV10-2 and TRBJ2-2, with 7 bases matching TRBD1. Germline assignment: CDR1 WSHSY and CDR2 SAAADI. Losses at the gene ends were 6 bases for V and 0 bases for J; bases not matched to a gene: 7. This CDR3 is 16 amino acids long. CDR3 sequence: CASRPPGQTNTGELFF. The CDR3 DNA is TGCGCCAGCAGGCCCCCGGGACAGACGAACACCGGGGAGCTGTTTTTT.

This clone showed up just a few times. This sequence joins TRBV19 and TRBJ2-7; D might be TRBD1 (6 bases). The CDR3 totals 11 residues. Trimming left V 6 bases short and J 4 bases short, with 7 bases between. Germline CDR1 is LNHDA and CDR2 is SQIVND (reference sequence). The CDR3, as DNA: TGTGCCAGTAGACAGGGTTACGAGCAGTACTTC. It yields the protein CASRQGYEQYF.

This chain joins TRBV30 and TRBJ1-1; TRBD1 is a possible D gene (6 bases). V was cut by 2 bases and J by 5 bases, with 18 bases left in between. CDR1 and CDR2 (germline): GTSNPN, SVGIG (reference sequence). The CDR3 covers 15 residues. The CDR3 DNA reads TGTGCCTGGAGTATAGTCGGGGGCCGGGTTACTGAAGCTTTCTTT. It is translated as CAWSIVGGRVTEAFF.

The chain uses TRBV2 and TRBJ1-2; possible D gene TRBD1, 5 bases. V shed 5 bases and J shed 8 bases, with 21 bases lying between them. Germline V gene sequence: CDR1 SNHLY, CDR2 FYNNEI. The CDR3 extends over 15 amino acids. CDR3 protein: CASSIATVGVGGYTF. CDR3 nucleotide sequence: TGTGCCAGCAGTATAGCGACAGTGGGAGTTGGCGGCTACACCTTC.